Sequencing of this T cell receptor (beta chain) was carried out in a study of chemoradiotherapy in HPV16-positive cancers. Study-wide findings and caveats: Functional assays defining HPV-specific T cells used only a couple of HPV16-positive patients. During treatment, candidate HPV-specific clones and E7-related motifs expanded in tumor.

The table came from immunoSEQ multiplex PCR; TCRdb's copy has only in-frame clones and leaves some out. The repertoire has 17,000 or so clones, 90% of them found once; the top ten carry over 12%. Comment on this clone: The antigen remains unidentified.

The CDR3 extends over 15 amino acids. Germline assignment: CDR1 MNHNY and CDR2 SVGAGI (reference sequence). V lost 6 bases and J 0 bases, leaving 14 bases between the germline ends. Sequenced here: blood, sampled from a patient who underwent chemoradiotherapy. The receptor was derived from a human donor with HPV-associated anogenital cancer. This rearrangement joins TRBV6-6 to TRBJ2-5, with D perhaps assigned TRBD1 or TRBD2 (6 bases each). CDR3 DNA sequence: TGTGCCAGCAGGTCGAGGGGGGACAACCAAGAGACCCAGTACTTC. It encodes CASRSRGDNQETQYF.